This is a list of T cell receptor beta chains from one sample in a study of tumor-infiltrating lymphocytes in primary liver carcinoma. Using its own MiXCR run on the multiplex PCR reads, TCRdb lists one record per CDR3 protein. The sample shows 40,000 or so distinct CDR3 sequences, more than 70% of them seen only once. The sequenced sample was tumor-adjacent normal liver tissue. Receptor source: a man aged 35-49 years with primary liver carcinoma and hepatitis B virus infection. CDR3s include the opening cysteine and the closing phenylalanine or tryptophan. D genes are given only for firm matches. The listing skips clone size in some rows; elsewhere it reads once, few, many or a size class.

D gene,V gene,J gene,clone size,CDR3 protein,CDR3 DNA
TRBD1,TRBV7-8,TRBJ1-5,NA,CASGLGTGENQSQHF,TGTGCCAGCGGCTTAGGGACAGGGGAGAATCAGTCACAGCATTTT
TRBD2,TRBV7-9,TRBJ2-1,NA,CASSLYRASGNNEQFF,TGTGCCAGCAGCCTATATAGGGCTAGCGGAAACAATGAACAGTTCTTC
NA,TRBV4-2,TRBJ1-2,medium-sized,CASSALDGNYGYTF,TGTGCCAGCAGCGCCCTTGATGGGAACTATGGCTACACCTTC
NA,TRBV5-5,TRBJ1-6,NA,CASAFDPRGSPLHF,TGTGCCAGCGCCTTCGACCCCAGAGGTTCACCCCTCCACTTT
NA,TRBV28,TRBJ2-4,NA,CASSQPDTIAKNIQYF,TGTGCCAGCAGTCAACCCGACACTATAGCCAAAAACATTCAGTACTTC
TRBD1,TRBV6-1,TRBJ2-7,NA,CASSEGTGCFDEQYF,TGTGCCAGCAGTGAAGGGACAGGGTGCTTCGACGAGCAGTATTTC
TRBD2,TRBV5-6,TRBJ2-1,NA,CAGSFGLAGVSSYNEQFF,TGTGCCGGCAGCTTTGGGCTAGCGGGAGTCAGCTCCTACAATGAACAGTTCTTC
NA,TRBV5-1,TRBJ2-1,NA,CASSLSGGYDERFF,TGCGCCAGCAGCTTAAGTGGCGGATACGATGAGCGGTTCTTC
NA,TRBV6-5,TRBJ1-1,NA,CASRSKEETEAFF,TGTGCCAGCAGATCTAAGGAGGAGACTGAAGCGTTCTTT
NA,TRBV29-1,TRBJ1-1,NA,CSVELSGNTEAFF,TGCAGCGTTGAGCTTTCAGGGAACACTGAAGCTTTCTTT
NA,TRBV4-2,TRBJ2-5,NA,CVSSQESAVGESQYF,TGTGTCAGCAGCCAAGAATCGGCGGTAGGAGAGAGCCAGTACTTC
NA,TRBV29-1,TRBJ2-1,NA,CSAPYSGRVGEQFF,TGCAGCGCCCCGTATAGCGGCCGGGTAGGAGAGCAGTTCTTC
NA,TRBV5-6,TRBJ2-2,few,CTSRERFTGELLF,TGTACCAGCAGGGAAAGGTTCACCGGGGAGCTGTTATTT
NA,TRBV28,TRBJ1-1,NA,CASSLRATEPFF,TGTGCCAGTAGTTTAAGGGCGACTGAACCTTTCTTT
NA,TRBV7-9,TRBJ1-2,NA,CASRWDSGFHAYTF,TGTGCCAGCAGATGGGATAGTGGGTTTCATGCCTACACCTTC
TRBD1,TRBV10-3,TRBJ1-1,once,CAISGQGLDTEAFF,TGTGCCATCAGCGGACAGGGTCTTGACACTGAAGCTTTCTTT
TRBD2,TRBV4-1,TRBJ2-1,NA,CAISQVKLAGGGNEQFF,TGCGCCATCAGCCAGGTTAAACTAGCGGGAGGAGGGAATGAGCAGTTCTTC
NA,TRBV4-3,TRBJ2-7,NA,CVSSQYRGAGDERYF,TGCGTCAGCAGCCAATATAGGGGGGCGGGAGACGAGCGGTACTTC
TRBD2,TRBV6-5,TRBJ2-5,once,CASSIRTSGSKGTQYF,TGTGCCAGCAGTATCAGGACTAGCGGGAGTAAAGGGACCCAGTACTTC
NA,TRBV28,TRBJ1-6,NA,CASSLFSGRNNSPLHF,TGTGCCAGCAGTCTGTTCAGCGGAAGGAATAATTCACCCCTCCACTTT
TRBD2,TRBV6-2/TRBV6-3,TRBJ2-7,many,CASSAKREWTYEQYF,TGTGCCAGCAGTGCCAAGCGGGAGTGGACCTACGAGCAGTACTTC
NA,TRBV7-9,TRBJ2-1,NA,CASSDSLPENNDEFF,TGTGCCAGCAGTGACAGTTTACCCGAAAACAATGACGAGTTCTTC
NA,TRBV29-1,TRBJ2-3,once,CSIEAPGDTQYF,TGCAGCATTGAGGCTCCAGGAGATACCCAGTATTTT
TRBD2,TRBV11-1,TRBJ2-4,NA,CASGFPGTSGSDNIQYF,TGTGCCAGCGGCTTTCCCGGGACTAGCGGGTCCGATAACATTCAGTACTTC
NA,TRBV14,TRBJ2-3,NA,CANSQDGEYTQYF,TGTGCCAACAGCCAAGACGGCGAATATACGCAGTATTTT
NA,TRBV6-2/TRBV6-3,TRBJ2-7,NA,CASSQKTVPYEQYF,TGTGCCAGCAGTCAAAAGACGGTGCCCTACGAACAGTACTTC
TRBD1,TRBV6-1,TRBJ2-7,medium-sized,CASSGTGGSYEQYF,TGTGCCAGCAGCGGTACAGGGGGAAGCTACGAGCAGTACTTC
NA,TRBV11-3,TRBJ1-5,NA,CASCLDLGVARPQHF,TGTGCCAGCTGCTTAGATCTGGGGGTGGCTCGGCCACAGCATTTT
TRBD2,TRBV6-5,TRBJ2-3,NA,CPSSYGAGGDTQYF,TGTCCAAGCAGTTACGGAGCGGGAGGGGATACGCAGTATTTT
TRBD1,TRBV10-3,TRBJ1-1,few,CAISGQGLNTEALF,TGTGCCATCAGCGGACAGGGTCTGAATACTGAAGCTCTCTTT
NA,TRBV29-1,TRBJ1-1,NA,CSGRRGREDTEAFF,TGCAGCGGCCGCCGGGGGCGGGAAGACACTGAAGCTTTCTTT
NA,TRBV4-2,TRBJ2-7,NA,CASSRDLGFPYEQYF,TGTGCCAGCAGCCGAGATCTAGGGTTCCCCTACGAGCAGTACTTC
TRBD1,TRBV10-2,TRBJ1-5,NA,CASSEITGDPPQHF,TGCGCCAGCAGTGAGATCACAGGGGATCCGCCCCAGCATTTT
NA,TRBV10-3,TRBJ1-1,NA,CAISEPPGREINTDAFF,TGTGCCATCAGTGAGCCTCCGGGACGGGAAATTAACACTGATGCTTTCTTT
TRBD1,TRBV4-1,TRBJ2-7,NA,CASSQDQGDTPIRYF,TGCGCCAGCAGCCAAGATCAGGGGGACACCCCTATAAGGTACTTC
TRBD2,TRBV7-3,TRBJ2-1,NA,CTSSSTSGLVGGPGHNEQFF,TGTACCAGCAGCTCAACTAGCGGTCTAGTGGGAGGGCCGGGCCACAATGAGCAGTTCTTC
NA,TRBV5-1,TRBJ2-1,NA,CVNSLVRAEQFF,TGCGTCAACAGCTTGGTCAGGGCCGAGCAGTTCTTC
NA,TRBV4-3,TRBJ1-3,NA,CASGQVGGSGNTIYF,TGCGCCAGCGGCCAGGTGGGGGGCTCTGGAAACACCATATATTTT
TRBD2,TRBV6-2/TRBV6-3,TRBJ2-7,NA,CASRSSGRMYEQHF,TGTGCCAGCAGGAGTAGCGGGAGGATGTATGAGCAGCACTTC
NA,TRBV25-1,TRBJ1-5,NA,CASSEEVRERKCNQPQHF,TGTGCCAGCAGTGAAGAAGTCCGGGAGCGGAAATGCAATCAGCCCCAGCATTTC
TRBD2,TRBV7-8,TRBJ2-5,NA,CASSLVSLAGGGETQCF,TGTGCCAGCAGCTTAGTCAGCCTAGCGGGAGGGGGAGAGACCCAGTGTTTC
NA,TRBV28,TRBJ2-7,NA,CVSIPQGSYEQYF,TGTGTCAGCATACCTCAGGGTTCCTACGAGCAGTACTTC
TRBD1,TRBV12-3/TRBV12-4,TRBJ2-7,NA,CASSPRTGGLYEQYF,TGTGCCAGCAGTCCTAGGACAGGGGGTCTGTACGAGCAGTACTTC
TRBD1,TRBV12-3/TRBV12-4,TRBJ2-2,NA,CASDPTGVAGELFF,TGTGCCAGCGACCCTACAGGGGTGGCCGGGGAGCTGTTTTTT
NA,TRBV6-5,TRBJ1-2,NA,CASRPGTAELAYTF,TGTGCCAGCAGACCCGGAACGGCTGAGTTGGCCTACACCTTC
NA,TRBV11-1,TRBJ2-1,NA,CASSIGKTNGASWFGNEQFF,TGCGCCAGCAGCATAGGAAAGACTAACGGGGCCTCATGGTTCGGCAATGAGCAGTTCTTC
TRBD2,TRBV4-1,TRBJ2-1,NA,CARSQESASGVNEHFF,TGCGCCAGAAGCCAAGAATCGGCTAGCGGGGTAAATGAGCACTTCTTC
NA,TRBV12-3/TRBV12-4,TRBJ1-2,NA,CASSPTARCYTF,TGTGCCAGCTCTCCGACGGCGCGGTGCTACACCTTC
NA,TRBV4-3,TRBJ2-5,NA,CSTSQEEYLETQYF,TGCTCCACCAGCCAAGAGGAGTACTTGGAGACCCAGTACTTC
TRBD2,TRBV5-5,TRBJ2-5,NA,CASSLILAGEETEYF,TGTGCCAGCAGCTTGATACTAGCGGGGGAAGAGACTGAGTACTTC
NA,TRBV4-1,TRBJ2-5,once,CASGPIAGGPQETQYF,TGCGCCAGCGGCCCTATAGCTGGAGGGCCGCAAGAGACCCAGTACTTC
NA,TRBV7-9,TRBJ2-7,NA,CASTLELAEQYF,TGTGCCAGCACTCTCGAGCTAGCGGAGCAGTACTTC
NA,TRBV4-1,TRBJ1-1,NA,CASSRPGEEQTEAFF,TGCGCCAGCAGCCGACCAGGGGAGGAACAGACTGAAGCTTTCTTT